The clone carrying this T cell receptor beta chain was observed many times. These data originate in a study of blood T cells in healthy people across ages. A second PCR, run for about 7 to 11 cycles, used a sample-barcoded 5' primer plus a J-beta primer mix. One entry per CDR3 protein results from TCRdb running MiXCR on the 5' RACE reads. The profile covers roughly 1,700,000 distinct CDR3 sequences, with approximately 28% appearing a single time and 6.5% to 8.5% taken by the ten largest. The germline CDR1 and CDR2 sequences are LGHNA and YNFKEQ. This CDR3 comprises 15 residues. Germline trimming cut 5 bases from V and 2 bases from J; bases unmatched to any gene: 8.

The chain combines TRBV4-2 with TRBJ2-7, with TRBD2 identical over 8 bases. The sequenced material came from blood. The source of this sequence is a woman aged 25 to 39 in good health. Here the CDR3 DNA reads TGTGCCAGCAGCAATCCGGGAGGGGACCCCTACGAGCAGTACTTC. Its protein product is CASSNPGGDPYEQYF.